Below, 15 T cell receptor beta chains from the same sample are listed, as sequenced in a study of blood T cell repertoires in COVID-19. The data were produced by immunoSEQ multiplex PCR, yet TCRdb's version contains in-frame clones alone and is incomplete. The table shows 200,000 to 300,000 clones, with about 83% occurring only once. Sequenced material: peripheral blood. These receptors all come from a man at least 80 years old with acute or convalescent COVID-19.

V and J are TRBV18 and TRBJ1-1; TRBD1 might be the D (6 bases). This CDR3 contains 14 residues. Deletions cut 5 bases from V and 3 bases from J, with 13 bases between. CDR1 KGHSH and CDR2 LQKENI come from the germline V gene. DNA for the CDR3: TGTGCCAGCTCAAGTTTACAGGGAGACACTGAAGCTTTCTTT. Protein: CASSSLQGDTEAFF.

This clone occurred a few times. The rearrangement uses TRBV18 and TRBJ1-4, with 7 bases matching TRBD1. Germline CDR1 is KGHSH and CDR2 is LQKENI. V trimming: 2 bases; J trimming: 2 bases; junction bases outside the gene matches: 2. The CDR3 is 15 residues long. The CDR3 is CASSPGGGTNEKLFF. The CDR3 bases are TGTGCCAGCTCACCAGGAGGGGGCACTAATGAAAAACTGTTTTTT.

This clone appeared once. The chain couples TRBV28 to TRBJ1-2, with D unresolved. Germline CDR1 is MDHEN and CDR2 is SYDVKM. The CDR3 length is 16 residues. V was trimmed by 5 bases and J by 1 base, leaving 17 bases between them. The CDR3 spells CASSPGRGGSNYGYTF. Here the CDR3 DNA reads TGTGCCAGCAGTCCCGGTCGGGGAGGAAGTAACTATGGCTACACCTTC.

The chain recombines TRBV6-6 with TRBJ2-7; a weak D match, TRBD2 (5 bases). Trimming took off 5 bases at V and 4 bases at J, with 9 bases between the two ends. CDR1 and CDR2 (germline): MNHNY, SVGAGI (reference sequence). There are 12 residues in the CDR3. The CDR3 loop is CASSQDSYEQYF. In nucleotides, the CDR3 is TGTGCCAGCAGTCAGGACTCTTACGAGCAGTACTTC.

The rearrangement joins TRBV12-3 or TRBV12-4 to TRBJ1-2; weak D call: TRBD1 (6 bases). The V and J ends lost 6 bases and 4 bases respectively, with 12 bases between them. The CDR3 covers 13 residues. CDR3 residues: CASSFTGSYGYTF. The CDR3 nucleotides read TGTGCCAGCAGCTTCACAGGGAGCTATGGCTACACCTTC.

This clone appeared once. The V and J genes are TRBV18 and TRBJ2-1; no clear D. V was shortened by 6 bases and J by 7 bases, with 7 bases between the two germline ends. Germline V gene lookup returns CDR1 KGHSH and CDR2 LQKENI. This CDR3 is 11 amino acids long. As DNA, the CDR3 is TGTGCCAGCTCGCCCCAGAATGAGCAGTTCTTC. Protein product: CASSPQNEQFF.

The chain links TRBV6-6 to TRBJ1-1; 11 nucleotides align to TRBD1. V was clipped by 10 bases and J by 5 bases; unmatched bases: 12. Germline CDR1 MNHNY, CDR2 SVGAGI (reference sequence). This CDR3 has 15 amino acids. CDR3 in amino acids: CATRNSGQGATEAFF. The CDR3 DNA follows: TGTGCCACCAGGAATTCCGGACAGGGGGCGACTGAAGCTTTCTTT.

The genes are TRBV5-6 and TRBJ1-4, with TRBD1 as a possible D gene (6 bases). CDR3 length: 15 residues. From germline, CDR1 is SGHDT and CDR2 YYEEEE. V lost 4 bases and J 6 bases, leaving 16 bases between the germline ends. In DNA, the CDR3 is TGTGCCAGCAGCCCGGAACAGGGTGGGCATGAAAAACTGTTTTTT. As protein: CASSPEQGGHEKLFF.

This chain joins TRBV10-3 and TRBJ2-5; TRBD1 might be the D (5 bases). This CDR3 is built from 13 residues. Deletions cut 10 bases from V and 2 bases from J, with 14 bases between. From germline, CDR1 is ENHRY and CDR2 SYGVKD. CDR3 loop: CATSAGQQETQYF. The CDR3 DNA reads TGTGCCACCTCTGCAGGGCAGCAAGAGACCCAGTACTTC.

The chain has TRBV2 and TRBJ2-1, with a weak D call TRBD2 (6 bases). Trimming cost V 5 bases and J 0 bases, with 8 bases left between them. This CDR3 contains 14 residues. Germline V gives CDR1 SNHLY, CDR2 FYNNEI. The CDR3 DNA reads as TGTGCCAGCAGTCGGGGGAGCTCCTACAATGAGCAGTTCTTC. Its protein product is CASSRGSSYNEQFF. Full variable domain (remainder filled in from reference TRBV2 and TRBJ2-1): EPEVTQTPSHQVTQMGQEVILRCVPISNHLYFYWYRQILGQKVEFLVSFYNNEISEKSEIFDDQFSVERPDGSNFTLKIRSTKLEDSAMYFCASSRGSSYNEQFFGPGTRLTVL.

V usage is TRBV18 and J usage is TRBJ1-5; 7 bases are shared with TRBD1. The CDR3 loop spans 16 amino acids. V dropped 2 bases and J dropped 1; count of bases not matched to a gene: 5. The germline V gene has CDR1 KGHSH and CDR2 LQKENI. The CDR3, as DNA: TGTGCCAGCTCACCAACCAGGGGGTTAAGCAATCAGCCCCAGCATTTT. It is translated as CASSPTRGLSNQPQHF.

The chain recombines TRBV18 with TRBJ2-7, with 16 bases fitting TRBD2. The germline V gene has CDR1 KGHSH and CDR2 LQKENI. The CDR3 loop spans 16 amino acids. After removal of 5 bases from V and 4 bases from J, the junction contained 5 bases not matched to a gene. CDR3 bases: TGTGCCAGCTCATCGGGACTAGCGGGAGGGCTTTACGAGCAGTACTTC. Translation: CASSSGLAGGLYEQYF. Based on the CDR3 plus reference TRBV18 and TRBJ2-7, the full variable domain is NAGVMQNPRHLVRRRGQEARLRCSPMKGHSHVYWYRQLPEEGLKFMVYLQKENIIDESGMPKERFSAEFPKEGPSILRIQQVVRGDSAAYFCASSSGLAGGLYEQYFGPGTRLTVT.

The genes are TRBV7-9 and TRBJ2-3, with D possibly matching TRBD2 (6 bases). Trimming left V 3 bases short and J 5 bases short, with 15 bases between. This CDR3 is built from 15 residues. From germline, CDR1 is SEHNR and CDR2 FQNEAQ (reference sequence). CDR3 in DNA: TGTGCCAGCAGCTTGGGCGGGACCCTCGGAGATACGCAGTATTTT. Its protein is CASSLGGTLGDTQYF. Filled out from reference TRBV7-9 and TRBJ2-3, the complete variable domain reads DTGVSQNPRHKITKRGQNVTFRCDPISEHNRLYWYRQTLGQGPEFLTYFQNEAQLEKSRLLSDRFSAERPKGSFSTLEIQRTEQGDSAMYLCASSLGGTLGDTQYFGPGTRLTVL.

The V call is TRBV6-5, the J call TRBJ1-5; tentatively, D is TRBD1 (5 bases). Trimming left V 5 bases short and J 9 bases short, with 11 bases between. The CDR3 length is 12 residues. Looked up from germline, CDR1 is MNHEY and CDR2 is SVGAGI. CDR3 residues: CASSPGLGPQHF. CDR3 nucleotide sequence: TGTGCCAGCAGTCCAGGGCTAGGGCCCCAGCATTTT.

Only a few counts were recorded for this clone. The V gene is TRBV7-9, the J gene TRBJ2-1, with D unclear. The CDR3 is made up of 15 amino acids. Germline lookup yields CDR1 SEHNR and CDR2 FQNEAQ (reference sequence). The ends were cut back, 5 bases at V and 2 bases at J, with 13 bases in the middle. CDR3 sequence reads: CASSPTLPTYNEQFF. CDR3 bases: TGTGCCAGCAGCCCGACTCTCCCAACCTACAATGAGCAGTTCTTC. The full variable domain, rest sourced from reference TRBV7-9 and TRBJ2-1, is DTGVSQNPRHKITKRGQNVTFRCDPISEHNRLYWYRQTLGQGPEFLTYFQNEAQLEKSRLLSDRFSAERPKGSFSTLEIQRTEQGDSAMYLCASSPTLPTYNEQFFGPGTRLTVL.